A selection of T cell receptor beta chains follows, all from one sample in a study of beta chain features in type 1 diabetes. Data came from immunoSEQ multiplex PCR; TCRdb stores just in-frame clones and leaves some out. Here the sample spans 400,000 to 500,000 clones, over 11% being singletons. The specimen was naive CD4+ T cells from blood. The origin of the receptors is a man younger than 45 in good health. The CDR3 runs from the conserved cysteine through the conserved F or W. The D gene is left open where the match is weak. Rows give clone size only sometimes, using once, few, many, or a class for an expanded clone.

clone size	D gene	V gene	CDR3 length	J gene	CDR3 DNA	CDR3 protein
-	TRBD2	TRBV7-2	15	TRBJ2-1	TGTGCCAGCAGCAACGGACTAGCGGTAAACAATGAGCAGTTCTTC	CASSNGLAVNNEQFF
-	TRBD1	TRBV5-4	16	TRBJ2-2	TGTGCCAGCAGCCCAAGACAGGGATCGAACACCGGGGAGCTGTTTTTT	CASSPRQGSNTGELFF
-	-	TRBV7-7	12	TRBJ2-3	TGTGCTAGCAGCTTAAGGGGGGGCACGCAGTATTTT	CASSLRGGTQYF
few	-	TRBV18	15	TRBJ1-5	TGTGCCAGCTCACTAGTAGAGCCGAGCAGTCAGCCCCAGCATTTT	CASSLVEPSSQPQHF
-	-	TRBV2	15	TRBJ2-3	TGTGCCAGCAAGTTTAATCCCCTAAGCACAGATACGCAGTATTTT	CASKFNPLSTDTQYF
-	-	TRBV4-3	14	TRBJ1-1	TGCGCCAGCAGCCAAGTCTTAATGAACACTGAAGCTTTCTTT	CASSQVLMNTEAFF
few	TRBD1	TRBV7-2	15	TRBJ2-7	TGTGCCAGCAGCATGGGACAGGGGGCCTACTACGAGCAGTACTTC	CASSMGQGAYYEQYF
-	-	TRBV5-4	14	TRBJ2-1	TGTGCCAGCAGCTTGGAAACCTCCTACAATGAGCAGTTCTTC	CASSLETSYNEQFF
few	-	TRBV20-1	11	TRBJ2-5	TGCAGTGCTACTAAGGTGGAGACCCAGTACTTC	CSATKVETQYF
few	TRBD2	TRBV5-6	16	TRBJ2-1	TGTGCCAGCAGCTTGGCCCCGGCGGGAGGCCTCAATGAGCAGTTCTTC	CASSLAPAGGLNEQFF
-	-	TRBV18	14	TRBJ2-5	TGTGCCAGCTCACCACGTGCACGCCAAGAGACCCAGTACTTC	CASSPRARQETQYF
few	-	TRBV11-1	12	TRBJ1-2	TGTGCCAGCAGCTCGATAAACTATGGCTACACCTTC	CASSSINYGYTF
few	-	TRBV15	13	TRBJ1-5	TGTGCCACCAGCAATGACTTCAATCAGCCCCAGCATTTT	CATSNDFNQPQHF
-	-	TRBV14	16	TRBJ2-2	TGTGCCAGCAGCCCGGGTCTTACCCGCGGAATAGGGGAGCTGTTTTTT	CASSPGLTRGIGELFF
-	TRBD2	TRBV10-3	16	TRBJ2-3	TGTGCCATCGGACTAGCGGGGTCTACTAGCACAGATACGCAGTATTTT	CAIGLAGSTSTDTQYF
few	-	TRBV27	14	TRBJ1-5	TGTGCCAGCAGTCTCAGGGCCGGGGGTCAGCCCCAGCATTTT	CASSLRAGGQPQHF
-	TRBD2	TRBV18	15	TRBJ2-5	TGTGCCAGCTCACCGGGACTAGCGGGCCAAGAGACCCAGTACTTC	CASSPGLAGQETQYF
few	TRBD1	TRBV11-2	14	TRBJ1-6	TGTGCCAGCAGCATGGGACAGGATAATTCACCCCTCCACTTT	CASSMGQDNSPLHF
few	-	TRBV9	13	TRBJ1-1	TGTGCCAGCACTGGGTCAATGAACACTGAAGCTTTCTTT	CASTGSMNTEAFF
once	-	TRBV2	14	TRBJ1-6	TGTGCCAGCAGCGAGACAGCAAATAATTCACCCCTCCACTTT	CASSETANNSPLHF
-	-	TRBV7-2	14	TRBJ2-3	TGTGCCAGCAGCTTAGCGCTTACGACAGATACGCAGTATTTT	CASSLALTTDTQYF
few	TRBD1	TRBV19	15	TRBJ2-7	TGTGCCAGTAGTCGCCGGGACAGGGGCCTCTACGAGCAGTACTTC	CASSRRDRGLYEQYF
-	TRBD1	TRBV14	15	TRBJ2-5	TGTGCCAGCAGCCAAGAGCACAGGGGGCAAGAGACCCAGTACTTC	CASSQEHRGQETQYF
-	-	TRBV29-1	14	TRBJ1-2	TGCAGCGTTGAATCAGGGATAGGGGTCTATGGCTACACCTTC	CSVESGIGVYGYTF
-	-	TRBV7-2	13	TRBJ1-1	TGTGCCAGCCGTGTCGCGGCAAACACTGAAGCTTTCTTT	CASRVAANTEAFF
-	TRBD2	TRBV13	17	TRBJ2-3	TGTGCCAGCAGCCTTAGCGGGGGCCTAAGGGGCACAGATACGCAGTATTTT	CASSLSGGLRGTDTQYF
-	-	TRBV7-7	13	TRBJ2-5	TGTGCTAGCAGCTTAGGGGTCGAGGGGACCCAGTACTTC	CASSLGVEGTQYF
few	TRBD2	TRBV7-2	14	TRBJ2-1	TGTGCCAGCAGCCCGAAGCAACTAGCGTTTGAGCAGTTCTTC	CASSPKQLAFEQFF
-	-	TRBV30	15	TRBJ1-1	TGTGCCTGGAGAGCTTACGACAAGCCCAACACTGAAGCTTTCTTT	CAWRAYDKPNTEAFF
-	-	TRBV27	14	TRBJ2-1	TGTGCCAGCAGTCCACTCGAGGTCCCCAATGAGCAGTTCTTC	CASSPLEVPNEQFF
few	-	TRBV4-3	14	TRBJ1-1	TGCGCCAGCAGCCAAGATACCGAGTCCACTGAAGCTTTCTTT	CASSQDTESTEAFF
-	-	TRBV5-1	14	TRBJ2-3	TGCGCCAGCAGCTTGGGGACAATTGAAGATACGCAGTATTTT	CASSLGTIEDTQYF
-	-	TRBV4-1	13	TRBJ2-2	TGCGCCAGCAGCCAAGATTTACCCAAATCGCTGTTTTTT	CASSQDLPKSLFF
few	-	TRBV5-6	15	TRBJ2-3	TGTGCCAGCAGCTTGCTTGGCCAGCTCACAGATACGCAGTATTTT	CASSLLGQLTDTQYF
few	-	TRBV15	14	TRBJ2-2	TGTGCCACCAGCAGAGATCCAGGGACCGGGGAGCTGTTTTTT	CATSRDPGTGELFF
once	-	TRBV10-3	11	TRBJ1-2	TGTGCCATCACTGATTTACAAGGCTACACCTTC	CAITDLQGYTF
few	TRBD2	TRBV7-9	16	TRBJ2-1	TGTGCCAGCAGCACGGACTCTAGCGGGAGTGGGAGTGAGCAGTTCTTC	CASSTDSSGSGSEQFF
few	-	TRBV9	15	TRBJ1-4	TGTGCCAGCAGCAAGAACACTTTAACTAATGAAAAACTGTTTTTT	CASSKNTLTNEKLFF
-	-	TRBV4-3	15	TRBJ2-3	TGCGCCAGCAGCCAAGATCCGGCCGTTGGAGATACGCAGTATTTT	CASSQDPAVGDTQYF
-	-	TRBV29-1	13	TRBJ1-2	TGCAGCGCAGAGGGAGGGGGTAACTATGGCTACACCTTC	CSAEGGGNYGYTF
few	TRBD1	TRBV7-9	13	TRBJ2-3	TGTGCCATCCGGGACAGGGCCGCGGATACGCAGTATTTT	CAIRDRAADTQYF
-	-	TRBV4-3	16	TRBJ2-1	TGCGCCAGCAGCCAAGACTACGGGATCTCGTTAAGTGAGCAGTTCTTC	CASSQDYGISLSEQFF
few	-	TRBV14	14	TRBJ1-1	TGTGCCAGCACCCGGGTAGGGGGGAACACTGAAGCTTTCTTT	CASTRVGGNTEAFF
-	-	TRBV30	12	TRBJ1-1	TGTGCCTACCAGACAGGCTACACTGAAGCTTTCTTT	CAYQTGYTEAFF
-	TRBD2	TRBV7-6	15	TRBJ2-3	TGTGCCAGCAGCTTTAGCGGGGGGGCAACAGATACGCAGTATTTT	CASSFSGGATDTQYF
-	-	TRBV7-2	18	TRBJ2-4	TGTGCCAGCAGCTTAGAACGTCTGAGTCCCTTAGCCAAAAACATTCAGTACTTC	CASSLERLSPLAKNIQYF
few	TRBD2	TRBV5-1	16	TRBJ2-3	TGCGCCAGCAGCTCCGTGACTAGCGGTGCCAAAAATACGCAGTATTTT	CASSSVTSGAKNTQYF
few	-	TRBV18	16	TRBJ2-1	TGTGCCAGCTCACCACCGGGACTCCCAGGCAGGGGTGAGCAGTTCTTC	CASSPPGLPGRGEQFF
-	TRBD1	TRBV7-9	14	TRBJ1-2	TGTGCCAGCAGCGCATCACAGGGGGCTCATGGCTACACCTTC	CASSASQGAHGYTF
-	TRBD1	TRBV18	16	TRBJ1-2	TGTGCCAGCTCACGAGGGACAGGGGGCGAGGAGTATGGCTACACCTTC	CASSRGTGGEEYGYTF
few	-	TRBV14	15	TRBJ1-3	TGTGCCAGCAGCCTTCCCGGGAGCTCTGGAAACACCATATATTTT	CASSLPGSSGNTIYF
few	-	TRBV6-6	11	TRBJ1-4	TGTGCCAGCAGTTACCGCCAAAAACTGTTTTTT	CASSYRQKLFF
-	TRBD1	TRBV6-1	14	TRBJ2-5	TGTGCCAGCACCCCGGACAGGGGGCCAGAGACCCAGTACTTC	CASTPDRGPETQYF
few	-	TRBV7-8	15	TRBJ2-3	TGTGCCAGCAGCCCTCCTCGGCGGGGCACAGATACGCAGTATTTT	CASSPPRRGTDTQYF
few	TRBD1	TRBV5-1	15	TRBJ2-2	TGCGCCAGCAGCTTGACAGGGGGTAACACCGGGGAGCTGTTTTTT	CASSLTGGNTGELFF
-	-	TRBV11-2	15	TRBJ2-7	TGTGCCAGCAGCCGGAACGCGGTTGGGAGTGACGAGCAGTACTTC	CASSRNAVGSDEQYF
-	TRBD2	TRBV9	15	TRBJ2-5	TGTGCCAGCAGCGAAGATAGCGGGGGGGTATCAACCCAGTACTTC	CASSEDSGGVSTQYF